Listed here are 10 T cell receptor beta chains from one sample, sequenced in a study of PD-1 blockade in classical Hodgkin lymphoma. Exposure to brentuximab vedotin varied, and each patient had relapsed following autologous stem cell transplantation. Profiling relied on immunoSEQ multiplex PCR, and the TCRdb table lists in-frame clones only, not all of them. This table holds roughly 31,000 clones, more than 65% found once. The input for sequencing was peripheral blood mononuclear cells (PBMCs), taken before the second cycle of nivolumab. The receptor source for this set is a human donor with classical Hodgkin lymphoma.

V gene TRBV9 combines with J gene TRBJ2-1; 8 bases agree with TRBD2. The V gene's germline CDR1 is SGDLS and CDR2 YYNGEE. The V and J ends lost 2 bases and 8 bases, in that order; junction bases with no gene match: 12. The length of the CDR3 is 16 residues. The CDR3 spells CASSVEDGRARDEQFF. CDR3 coding DNA: TGTGCCAGCAGCGTTGAAGACGGGAGGGCCCGCGATGAGCAGTTCTTC.

In this sample, this clone turned up a few times. The chain recombines TRBV7-6 with TRBJ2-2; D is possibly TRBD1 (6 bases). Germline V CDR1 and CDR2: SGHVS, FNYEAQ. V lost 8 bases, J lost 1 base, and 11 bases lay in between. This CDR3 has 14 amino acids. CDR3 sequence reads: CASLQGWNTGELFF. In DNA, the CDR3 is TGTGCCAGCCTACAGGGTTGGAACACCGGGGAGCTGTTTTTT.

About this clone: Other nucleotide sequences in the sample specify the same CDR3. V and J are TRBV11-2 and TRBJ1-1; possible D gene TRBD1, 5 bases. The CDR3 consists of 13 residues. From germline, CDR1 is SGHAT and CDR2 FQNNGV. V gave up 3 bases and J gave up 0 bases, with 5 bases separating them. The CDR3: CASSLGVNTEAFF. DNA for the CDR3: TGTGCCAGCAGCTTGGGGGTGAACACTGAAGCTTTCTTT.

This chain joins TRBV5-1 and TRBJ2-5; a possible D gene is TRBD2 (7 bases). V lost 0 bases and J lost 4, with 13 bases in between. Germline assignment: CDR1 SGHRS and CDR2 YFSETQ. The CDR3 totals 15 residues. CDR3 amino acids: CASSLVGGLSETQYF. Written as DNA, the CDR3 is TGCGCCAGCAGCTTGGTCGGGGGGCTCTCAGAGACCCAGTACTTC.

CDR3 amino acids: CASSLTGLNTEAFF. The CDR3 nucleotides are TGTGCCAGCAGCTTAACAGGCTTAAACACTGAAGCTTTCTTT. This chain uses TRBV7-3 with TRBJ1-1; no reliable D call. Germline values: CDR1 SGHTA, CDR2 FQGTGA. The V and J ends lost 0 bases and 2 bases respectively, with 7 bases between them. This CDR3 contains 14 residues.

This chain joins TRBV18 and TRBJ2-1, with 12 bases aligning to TRBD2. The ends lost 6 bases at V and 1 base at J; junction bases unmatched: 1. This CDR3 is 15 amino acids long. Per the germline V gene, CDR1 is KGHSH and CDR2 is LQKENI. DNA of the CDR3: TGTGCCAGCTCCGGACTAGCGGGATCCTACAATGAGCAGTTCTTC. This gives the protein CASSGLAGSYNEQFF.

The chain has TRBV7-8 and TRBJ1-5; the D gene is possibly TRBD1 (5 bases). The CDR3 extends over 15 amino acids. The germline V and J ends were trimmed by 5 bases and 3 bases, with 14 bases remaining between them. Germline CDR1 reads SGHVS; CDR2 reads FQNEAQ. This CDR3 is CASSARGQDNQPQHF. The CDR3, as DNA: TGTGCCAGCAGCGCTCGGGGCCAGGACAATCAGCCCCAGCATTTT. The variable domain in full, with the rest retrieved from reference TRBV7-8 and TRBJ1-5, is GAGVSQSPRYKVAKRGQDVALRCDPISGHVSLFWYQQALGQGPEFLTYFQNEAQLDKSGLPSDRFFAERPEGSVSTLKIQRTQQEDSAVYLCASSARGQDNQPQHFGDGTRLSIL.

The chain has TRBV11-1 and TRBJ1-1; 7 nucleotides align to TRBD1. V was pared by 5 bases and J by 1 base, with 7 bases of the junction left unmatched. This CDR3 is 15 amino acids long. Germline CDR1 is SGHAT and CDR2 is FQDESV (reference sequence). CDR3 in DNA: TGTGCCAGCAGCGGATGGGGGACAGCGAACACTGAAGCTTTCTTT. This encodes CASSGWGTANTEAFF.

The chain joins TRBV19 to TRBJ2-1; TRBD2 matches at 9 bases. Germline values: CDR1 LNHDA, CDR2 SQIVND (reference sequence). V was pared by 0 bases and J by 2 bases, with 2 bases of the junction left unmatched. The CDR3 totals 16 residues. Here the CDR3 DNA reads TGTGCCAGTAGTATAGATAAGCGGGGGGCCTACAATGAGCAGTTCTTC. Encoded protein: CASSIDKRGAYNEQFF.

The chain combines TRBV15 with TRBJ1-2; D gene ambiguous. The CDR3 length is 13 residues. Germline V gene lookup returns CDR1 LNHNV and CDR2 YYDKDF (reference sequence). Trimming took 0 bases from V and 6 from J, leaving 8 bases between them. Here the CDR3 reads CATSRDLRDGYTF. CDR3 in DNA: TGTGCCACCAGCAGAGATTTAAGGGATGGCTACACCTTC.